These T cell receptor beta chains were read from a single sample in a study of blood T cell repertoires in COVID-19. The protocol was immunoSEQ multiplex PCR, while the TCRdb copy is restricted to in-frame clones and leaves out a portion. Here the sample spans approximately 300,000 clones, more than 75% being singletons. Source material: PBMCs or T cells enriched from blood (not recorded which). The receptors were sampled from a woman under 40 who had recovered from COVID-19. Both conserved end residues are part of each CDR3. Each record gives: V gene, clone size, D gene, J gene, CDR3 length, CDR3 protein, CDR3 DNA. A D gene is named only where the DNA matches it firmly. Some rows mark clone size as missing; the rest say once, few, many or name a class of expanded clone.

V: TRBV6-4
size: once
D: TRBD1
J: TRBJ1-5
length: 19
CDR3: CASSEFRDRGLGSNQPQHF
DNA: TGTGCCAGCAGTGAATTCCGGGACAGGGGGCTTGGGAGCAATCAGCCCCAGCATTTT

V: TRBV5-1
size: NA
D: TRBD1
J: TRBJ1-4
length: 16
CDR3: CASSLFQGATNEKLFF
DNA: TGCGCCAGCAGCTTATTTCAGGGGGCAACTAATGAAAAACTGTTTTTT

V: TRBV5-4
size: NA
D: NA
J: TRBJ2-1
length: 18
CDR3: CASSLGGRGGASYNEQFF
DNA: TGTGCCAGCAGCTTGGGGGGTCGTGGAGGGGCCTCCTACAATGAGCAGTTCTTC

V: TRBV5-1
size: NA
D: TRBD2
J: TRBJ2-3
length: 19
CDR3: CASSKTSGGAVLGTDTQYF
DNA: TGCGCCAGCAGCAAGACTAGCGGGGGGGCCGTACTCGGCACAGATACGCAGTATTTT

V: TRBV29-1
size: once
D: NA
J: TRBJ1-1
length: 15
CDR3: CSVAGTGGIGTEAFF
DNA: TGCAGCGTCGCTGGGACGGGGGGCATAGGCACTGAAGCTTTCTTT

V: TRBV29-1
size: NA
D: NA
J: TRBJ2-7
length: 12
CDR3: CSVVTVPYEQYF
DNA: TGCAGCGTTGTTACGGTTCCCTACGAGCAGTACTTC

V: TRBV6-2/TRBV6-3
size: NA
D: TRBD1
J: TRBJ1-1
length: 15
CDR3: CASSTTGQLSTEAFF
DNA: TGTGCCAGCAGTACTACGGGACAGTTGAGCACTGAAGCTTTCTTT

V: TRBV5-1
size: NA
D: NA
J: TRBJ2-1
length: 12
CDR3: CASSLRGDEQFF
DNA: TGCGCCAGCAGCTTGAGAGGCGATGAGCAGTTCTTC

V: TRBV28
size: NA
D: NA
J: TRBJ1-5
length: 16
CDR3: CASSEGTGGRGQPQHF
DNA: TGTGCCAGCAGTGAAGGAACGGGGGGCCGTGGTCAGCCCCAGCATTTT

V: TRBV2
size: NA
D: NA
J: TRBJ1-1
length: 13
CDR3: CASRASRNTEAFF
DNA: TGTGCCAGCAGAGCGAGCCGAAACACTGAAGCTTTCTTT

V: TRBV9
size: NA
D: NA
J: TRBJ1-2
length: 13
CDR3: CASSVWGFYGYTF
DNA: TGTGCCAGCAGCGTATGGGGCTTCTATGGCTACACCTTC

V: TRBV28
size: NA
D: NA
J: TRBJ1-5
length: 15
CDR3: CASSFSGGRKKPQHF
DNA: TGTGCCAGCAGTTTCTCCGGGGGGCGCAAGAAGCCCCAGCATTTT

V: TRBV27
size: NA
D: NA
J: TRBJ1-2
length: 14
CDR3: CASTRGVEHYGYTF
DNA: TGTGCCAGCACTCGGGGGGTCGAGCACTATGGCTACACCTTC

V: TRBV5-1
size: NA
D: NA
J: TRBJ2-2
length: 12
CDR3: CASSRDTGELFF
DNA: TGCGCCAGCAGCCGGGACACCGGGGAGCTGTTTTTT

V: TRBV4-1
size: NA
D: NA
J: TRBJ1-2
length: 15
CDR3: CASSQVFRVRYGYTF
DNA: TGCGCCAGCAGCCAAGTCTTCCGGGTTCGGTATGGCTACACCTTC

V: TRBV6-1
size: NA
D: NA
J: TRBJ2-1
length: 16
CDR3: CASSVEGLSSYNEQFF
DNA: TGTGCCAGCAGTGTCGAGGGATTAAGCTCCTACAATGAGCAGTTCTTC

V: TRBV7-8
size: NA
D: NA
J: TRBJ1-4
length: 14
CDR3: CASSLGREGEKLFF
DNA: TGTGCCAGCAGCTTAGGCAGGGAGGGGGAAAAACTGTTTTTT

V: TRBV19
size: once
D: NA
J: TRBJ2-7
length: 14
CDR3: CASSLRGVNYEQYF
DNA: TGTGCCAGTAGTTTACGCGGGGTCAACTACGAGCAGTACTTC

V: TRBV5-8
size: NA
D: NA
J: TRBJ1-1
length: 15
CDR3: CASSLAAGEGTEAFF
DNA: TGTGCCAGCAGCTTGGCCGCAGGGGAGGGCACTGAAGCTTTCTTT

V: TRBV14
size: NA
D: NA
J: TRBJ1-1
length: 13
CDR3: CASSLNRDTEAFF
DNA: TGTGCCAGCAGCCTCAACAGGGACACTGAAGCTTTCTTT